The table lists the clone carrying this T cell receptor beta chain with a few counts. The antigen is undetermined. Via MiXCR, TCRdb re-called the 5' RACE reads, giving one row per CDR3 protein. The sample shows some 790,000 distinct CDR3 sequences, 15% to 20% of them seen only once. This entry is derived from a study of identical twins. Trimming pared 3 bases from V and 6 bases from J, leaving 7 bases between. CDR1 DFQATT and CDR2 SNEGSKA come from the germline V gene (reference sequence). The CDR3 spans 11 residues. Study-wide points: Invariant cells of the MAIT and iNKT types might have partly distorted the zero-insertion analyses. In beta out-of-frame sequences, the excess sharing between twins was weaker.

These data were likewise used in another study, on T cells expressing NK-cell markers. That investigation notes: The study drew TCR beta repertoires from sorted CD3+CD56+NKG2C+, CD3+CD56+NKG2C- and CD3+CD56-NKG2C+ T cells.

The receptor was derived from a woman under 30 in good health. The sample consisted of PBMCs. The V gene is TRBV20-1, the J gene TRBJ2-3, with no clear D. This CDR3 reads CSASPTDTQYF. The CDR3 DNA sequence: TGCAGTGCTAGCCCCACCGATACGCAGTATTTT.